This T cell receptor beta chain derives from a study of beta chain features in type 1 diabetes. Study overall: Sorted cells numbering some 110 million were examined across all samples.

The study's findings and limits: Compared with healthy donors, patients appeared to share more similar naive, central memory and regulatory TCRB repertoires. Insertions were fewer and deletions more numerous at VDJ junctions in type 1 diabetes patients. Among patients with Type 1 diabetes, TCRB CDR3s were moderately but significantly shorter in every one of the four CD4+ subsets.

This CDR3 has 16 amino acids. Germline V lookup: CDR1 LNHDA, CDR2 SQIVND (reference sequence). V lost 5 bases and J lost 1; bases outside the gene matches: 5. A word on this clone: The antigen remains unidentified.

Every donor provided one heparinised blood draw, which averaged around 120 mL. TCRB transcripts that were expressed got sequenced, as all of the isolated RNA had been reverse transcribed. Clones were sequenced by immunoSEQ multiplex PCR, and TCRdb holds only the in-frame ones, with some missing. The sample holds fewer than 400,000 clones, around 9% seen once. The TCR was taken from a man aged 25-40 years with type 1 diabetes. Source material: central memory CD4+ T cells from blood. The rearrangement joins TRBV19 to TRBJ2-5, with 12 positions matching TRBD2. Written as DNA, the CDR3 is TGTGCCAGTAGTCAGCGGACTAGCGGGGCCCAAGAGACCCAGTACTTC. Amino acids: CASSQRTSGAQETQYF.